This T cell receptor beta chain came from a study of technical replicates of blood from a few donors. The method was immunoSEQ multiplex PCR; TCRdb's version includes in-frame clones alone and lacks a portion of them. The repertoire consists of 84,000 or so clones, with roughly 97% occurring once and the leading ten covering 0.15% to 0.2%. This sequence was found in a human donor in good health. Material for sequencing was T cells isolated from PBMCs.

The CDR3 is CASSLARTSGGAQETQYF. The CDR3 DNA follows: TGTGCCAGCAGTTTAGCTCGGACTAGCGGGGGGGCGCAAGAGACCCAGTACTTC. This chain joins TRBV27 and TRBJ2-5, with 15 bases that match TRBD2. The CDR3 contains 18 residues. Losses at the gene ends were 2 bases for V and 2 bases for J; bases not matched to a gene: 6. Germline V gene data show CDR1 as MNHEY and CDR2 as SMNVEV (reference sequence).